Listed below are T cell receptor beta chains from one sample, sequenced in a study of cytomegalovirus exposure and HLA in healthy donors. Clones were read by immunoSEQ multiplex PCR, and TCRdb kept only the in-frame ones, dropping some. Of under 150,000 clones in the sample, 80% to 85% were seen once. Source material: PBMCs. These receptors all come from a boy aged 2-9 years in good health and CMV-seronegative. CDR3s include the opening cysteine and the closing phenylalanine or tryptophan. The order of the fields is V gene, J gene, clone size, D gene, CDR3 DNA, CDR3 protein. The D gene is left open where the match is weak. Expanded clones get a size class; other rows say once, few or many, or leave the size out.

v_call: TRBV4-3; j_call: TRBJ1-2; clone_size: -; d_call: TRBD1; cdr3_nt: TGCGCCAGCAGCCAAGAATGGACAGGGGGCGGCTATGGCTACACCTTC; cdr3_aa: CASSQEWTGGGYGYTF
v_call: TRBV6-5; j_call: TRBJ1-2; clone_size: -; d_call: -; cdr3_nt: TGTGCCAGCAGTAGGACAGCGATTTATGGCTACACCTTC; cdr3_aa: CASSRTAIYGYTF
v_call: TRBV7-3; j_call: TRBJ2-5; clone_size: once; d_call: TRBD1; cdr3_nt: TGTGCCAGCAGCTTCGGTCCGGGACAGGGTCAAGAGACCCAGTACTTC; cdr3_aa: CASSFGPGQGQETQYF
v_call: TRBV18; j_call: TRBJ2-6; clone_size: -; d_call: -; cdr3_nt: TGTGCCAGCTCACCAACTCCGCCCGGGGCCAACGTCCTGACTTTC; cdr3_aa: CASSPTPPGANVLTF
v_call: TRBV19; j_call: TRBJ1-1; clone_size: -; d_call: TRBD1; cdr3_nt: TGTGCCAGTAGTGTGGTTGGGACAGGGGGCCCGATGAACACTGAAGCTTTCTTT; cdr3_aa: CASSVVGTGGPMNTEAFF
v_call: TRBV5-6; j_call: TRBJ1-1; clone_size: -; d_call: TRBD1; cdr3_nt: TGTGCCAGCAGCTCTCCGGGACAGCGAAACACTGAAGCTTTCTTT; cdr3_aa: CASSSPGQRNTEAFF
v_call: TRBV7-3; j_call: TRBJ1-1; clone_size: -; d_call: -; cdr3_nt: TGTGCCAGCAGCTTAGCGGGTCCACCGGAGGGTGAAGCTTTCTTT; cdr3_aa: CASSLAGPPEGEAFF
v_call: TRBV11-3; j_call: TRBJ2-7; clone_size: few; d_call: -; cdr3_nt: TGTGCCAGCAGCTTATTCATGCAGGGCGAGCAGTACTTC; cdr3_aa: CASSLFMQGEQYF
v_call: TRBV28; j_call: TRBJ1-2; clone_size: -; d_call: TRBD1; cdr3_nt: TGTGCCAGCAGCAGGGGGGAGCCGACTAACTATGGCTACACCTTC; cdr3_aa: CASSRGEPTNYGYTF
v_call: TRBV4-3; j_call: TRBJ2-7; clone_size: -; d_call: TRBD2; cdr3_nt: TGCGCCAGCAGCCAAGATCGGATAGTGGAACTAGCGGGCGCCGTGGACGAGCAGTACTTC; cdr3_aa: CASSQDRIVELAGAVDEQYF
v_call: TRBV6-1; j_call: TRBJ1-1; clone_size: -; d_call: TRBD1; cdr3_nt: TGTGCCAGCAGTGAAGCGCTAGACAGGGGCATGAACACTGAAGCTTTCTTT; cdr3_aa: CASSEALDRGMNTEAFF
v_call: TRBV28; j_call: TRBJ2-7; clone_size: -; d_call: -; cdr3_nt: TGTGCCAGCAGTTTATTTTCGGAGCGGGCGATCGTCTTAGGCGAGCAGTACTTC; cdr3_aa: CASSLFSERAIVLGEQYF
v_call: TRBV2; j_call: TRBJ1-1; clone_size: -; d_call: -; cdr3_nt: TGTGCCAGCAGTGCGGGGATCAAAAGATACACTGAAGCTTTCTTT; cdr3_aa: CASSAGIKRYTEAFF
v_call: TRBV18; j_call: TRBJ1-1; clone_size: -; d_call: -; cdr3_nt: TGTGCCAGCTCACCGCTAAATGCTGGACAGCAGAACACTGAAGCTTTCTTT; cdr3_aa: CASSPLNAGQQNTEAFF
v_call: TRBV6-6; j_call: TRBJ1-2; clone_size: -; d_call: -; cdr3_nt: TGTGCCAGCAACGGGGGACCCTTGGACTATGGCTACACCTTC; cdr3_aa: CASNGGPLDYGYTF
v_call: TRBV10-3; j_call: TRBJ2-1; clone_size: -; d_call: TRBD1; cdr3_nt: TGTGCCATCAGGGAAGGACAGGGGGGAGGCTTAGATGAGCAGTTCTTC; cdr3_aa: CAIREGQGGGLDEQFF
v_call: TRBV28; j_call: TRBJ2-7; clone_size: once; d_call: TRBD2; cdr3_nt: TGTGCCAGCAGAACCGGGACTAGCGTTTACGGGAACTACGAGCAGTACTTC; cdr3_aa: CASRTGTSVYGNYEQYF
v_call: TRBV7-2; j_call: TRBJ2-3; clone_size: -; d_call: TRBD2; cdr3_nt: TGTGCCAGCAGCCGTAAGGGCGCGTTGGTAGCGGGGGGAACAGATACGCAGTATTTT; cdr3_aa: CASSRKGALVAGGTDTQYF
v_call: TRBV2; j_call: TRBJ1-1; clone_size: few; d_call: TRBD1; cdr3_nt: TGTGCCAGCAGTGCTCGGACAGGGAACACTGAAGCTTTCTTT; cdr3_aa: CASSARTGNTEAFF
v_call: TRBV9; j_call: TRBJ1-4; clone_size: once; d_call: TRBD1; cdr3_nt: TGTGCCAGCAGCGTCGGGACAGGGGGACTCCTTAATGAAAAACTGTTTTTT; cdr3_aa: CASSVGTGGLLNEKLFF
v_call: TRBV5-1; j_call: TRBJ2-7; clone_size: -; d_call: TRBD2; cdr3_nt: TGCGCCAGCAGCTTGGGTATGGGGGGGGGACTCTACGAGCAGTACTTC; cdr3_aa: CASSLGMGGGLYEQYF
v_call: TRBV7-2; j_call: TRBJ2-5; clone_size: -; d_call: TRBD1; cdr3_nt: TGTGCCAGCAGCAAAAGGGGGCCCAGGACCGGGACCCAGTACTTC; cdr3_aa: CASSKRGPRTGTQYF
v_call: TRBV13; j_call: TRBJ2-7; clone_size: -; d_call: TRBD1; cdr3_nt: TGTGCCAGCAGCCCCCCCGGGACAGACTACGAGCAGTACTTC; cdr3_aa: CASSPPGTDYEQYF
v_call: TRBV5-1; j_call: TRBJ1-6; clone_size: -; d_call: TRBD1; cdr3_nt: TGCGCCAGCAGCCCGGAGACAGGGGGTAATTCACCCCTCCACTTT; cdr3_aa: CASSPETGGNSPLHF
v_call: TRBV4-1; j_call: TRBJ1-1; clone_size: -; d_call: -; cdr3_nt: TGCGCCAGCAGCCGTGGACAGCTCACTGAAGCTTTCTTT; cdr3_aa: CASSRGQLTEAFF
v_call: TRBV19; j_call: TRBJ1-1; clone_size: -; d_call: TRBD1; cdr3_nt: TGTGCCAGTAGTATCGGGACAGGGGATTACACTGAAGCTTTCTTT; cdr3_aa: CASSIGTGDYTEAFF
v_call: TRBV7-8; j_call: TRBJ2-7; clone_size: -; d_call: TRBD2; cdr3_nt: TGTGCCAGCAGCTTACCCCATCGACTAGCGGGCGTCGGCGAGCAGTACTTC; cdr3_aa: CASSLPHRLAGVGEQYF
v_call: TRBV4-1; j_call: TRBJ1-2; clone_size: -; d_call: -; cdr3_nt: TGCGCCAGCAGCCAACCGGGACACCGATATGGCTACACCTTC; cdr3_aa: CASSQPGHRYGYTF
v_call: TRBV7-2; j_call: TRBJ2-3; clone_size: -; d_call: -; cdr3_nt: TGTGCCAGCAGCCGGGTGTATACGCAGTATTTT; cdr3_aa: CASSRVYTQYF
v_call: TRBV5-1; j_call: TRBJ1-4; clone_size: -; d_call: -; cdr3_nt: TGCGCCAGCAGCTTGGAGGGCGGGAGCTACTCCTATGAAAAACTGTTTTTT; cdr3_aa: CASSLEGGSYSYEKLFF
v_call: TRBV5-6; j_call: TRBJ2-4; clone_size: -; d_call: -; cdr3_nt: TGTGCCAGCAGCCTCACACATAATCTAGCCAAAAACATTCAGTACTTC; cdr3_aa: CASSLTHNLAKNIQYF
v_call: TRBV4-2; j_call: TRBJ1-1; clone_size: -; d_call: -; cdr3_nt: TGTGCCAGCAGCCAAGATCGGGGGGTGAACACTGAAGCTTTCTTT; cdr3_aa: CASSQDRGVNTEAFF
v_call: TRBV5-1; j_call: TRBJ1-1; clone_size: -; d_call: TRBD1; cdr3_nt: TGCGCCAGCAACCCTTACGGGACAGGGTTTTATTATTCTGAAGCTTTCTTT; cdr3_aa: CASNPYGTGFYYSEAFF
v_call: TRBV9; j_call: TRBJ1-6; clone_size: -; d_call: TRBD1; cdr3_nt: TGTGCCAGCAGCGCTGGGACAGCACGGGGTTCACCCCTCCACTTT; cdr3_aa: CASSAGTARGSPLHF
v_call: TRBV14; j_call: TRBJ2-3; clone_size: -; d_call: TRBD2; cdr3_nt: TGTGCCAGCGCCGGGGAATGGTTGGCTAGCGGGGCCCCAGATACGCAGTATTTT; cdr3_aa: CASAGEWLASGAPDTQYF
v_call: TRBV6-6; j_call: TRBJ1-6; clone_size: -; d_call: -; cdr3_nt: TGTGCCAGCAGTTACTTACGGGAGTCAGGTTCACCCCTCCACTTT; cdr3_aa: CASSYLRESGSPLHF
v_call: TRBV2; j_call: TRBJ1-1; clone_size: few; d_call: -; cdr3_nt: TGTGCCAGCAGATCACAGGCGAACACTGAAGCTTTCTTT; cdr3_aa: CASRSQANTEAFF
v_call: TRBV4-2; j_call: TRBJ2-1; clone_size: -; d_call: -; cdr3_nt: TGTGCCAGCAGCCGCCTGCCGGGGGGCTCGGGAAATGAGCAGTTCTTC; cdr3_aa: CASSRLPGGSGNEQFF
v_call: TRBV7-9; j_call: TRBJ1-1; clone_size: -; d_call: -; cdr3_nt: TGTGCCAGCAGCTCTCCGTTTTCTCAGAGGGCGGGCACTGAAGCTTTCTTT; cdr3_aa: CASSSPFSQRAGTEAFF
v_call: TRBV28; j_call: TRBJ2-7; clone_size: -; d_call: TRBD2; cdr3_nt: TGTGCCAGCAGTCCCACTAGCGGGAGATTGTACGAGCAGTACTTC; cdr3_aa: CASSPTSGRLYEQYF
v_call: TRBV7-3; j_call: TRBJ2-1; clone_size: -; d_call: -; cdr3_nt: TGTGCCAGCAGCTCATTCGGGAGAACCCAACTCAATGAGCAGTTCTTC; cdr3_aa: CASSSFGRTQLNEQFF
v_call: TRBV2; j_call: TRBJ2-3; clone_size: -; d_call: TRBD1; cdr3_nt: TGTGCCAACATGGGAGGGACAGGGTTGCGTGCAGATACGCAGTATTTT; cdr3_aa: CANMGGTGLRADTQYF